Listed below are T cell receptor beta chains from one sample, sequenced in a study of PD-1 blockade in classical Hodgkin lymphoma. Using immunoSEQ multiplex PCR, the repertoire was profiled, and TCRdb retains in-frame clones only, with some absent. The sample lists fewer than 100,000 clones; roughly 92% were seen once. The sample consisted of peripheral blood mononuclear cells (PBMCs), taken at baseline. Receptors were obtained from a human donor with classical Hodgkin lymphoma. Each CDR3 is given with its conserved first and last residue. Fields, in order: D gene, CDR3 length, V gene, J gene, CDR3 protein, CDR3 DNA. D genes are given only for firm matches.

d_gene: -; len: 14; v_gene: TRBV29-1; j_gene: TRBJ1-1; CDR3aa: CSVLSQGWGTEAFF; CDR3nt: TGCAGCGTCCTCTCACAGGGATGGGGCACTGAAGCTTTCTTT
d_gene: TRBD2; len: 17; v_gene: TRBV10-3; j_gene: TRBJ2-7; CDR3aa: CAISGRGTSGRSYEQYF; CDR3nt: TGTGCCATCAGTGGCCGCGGGACTAGCGGCAGATCCTACGAGCAGTACTTC
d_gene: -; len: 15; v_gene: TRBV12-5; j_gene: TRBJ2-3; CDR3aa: CASGFGPRHTDTQYF; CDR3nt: TGTGCTAGTGGTTTTGGGCCCCGCCACACAGATACGCAGTATTTT
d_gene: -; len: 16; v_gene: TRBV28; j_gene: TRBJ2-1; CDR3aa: CASSPVPRYSYNEQFF; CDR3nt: TGTGCCAGCAGTCCCGTCCCGCGGTACTCCTACAATGAGCAGTTCTTC
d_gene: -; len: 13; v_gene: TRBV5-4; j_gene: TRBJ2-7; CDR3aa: CASSSGLSYEQYF; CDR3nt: TGTGCCAGCAGTTCGGGACTGTCCTACGAGCAGTACTTC
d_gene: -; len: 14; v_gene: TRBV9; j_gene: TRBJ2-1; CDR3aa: CASSPRLDYNEQFF; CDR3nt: TGTGCCAGCAGCCCACGACTAGATTACAATGAGCAGTTCTTC
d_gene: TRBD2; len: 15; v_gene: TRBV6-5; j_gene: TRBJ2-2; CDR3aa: CASSKLASGTGELFF; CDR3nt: TGTGCCAGCTCAAAGTTGGCTAGCGGGACCGGGGAGCTGTTTTTT
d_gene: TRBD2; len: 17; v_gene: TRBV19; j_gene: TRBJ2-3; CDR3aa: CASSPNRASGSTDTQYF; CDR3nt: TGTGCCAGTAGTCCAAACCGCGCTAGCGGGAGTACAGATACGCAGTATTTT
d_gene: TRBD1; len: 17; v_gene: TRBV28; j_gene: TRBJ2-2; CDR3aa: CASSIERDRPNTGELFF; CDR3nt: TGTGCCAGCAGTATAGAACGGGACAGGCCGAACACCGGGGAGCTGTTTTTT
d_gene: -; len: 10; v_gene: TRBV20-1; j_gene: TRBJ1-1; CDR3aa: CSARRGGIVF; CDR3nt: TGCAGTGCCAGGAGGGGAGGGATCGTTTTT